These T cell receptor beta chains were read from a single sample in a study of T-cell reconstitution after alpha-beta-depleted transplantation in children. TCRdb re-analysed the PCR reads in MiXCR, keeping a single row per CDR3 protein. The table lists 150,000 to 250,000 distinct CDR3 sequences, 13% to 15% of them singletons. The input for sequencing was PBMCs from the stem cell graft donor, taken from the stem cell graft. The receptors shown here come from a human donor who donated a stem cell graft to a child with acute lymphoblastic leukemia. The CDR3 runs from the conserved cysteine through the conserved F or W. Fields, in order: clone size, J gene, D gene, V gene, CDR3 protein, CDR3 DNA. D genes are given only for firm matches. For some rows the clone size is stated as once, few or many, or as a class when expanded; others skip it.

many,TRBJ2-7,.,TRBV9,CASSPPRAEPYEQYF,TGTGCCAGCAGCCCCCCCCGGGCCGAACCCTACGAGCAGTACTTC
many,TRBJ2-7,TRBD2,TRBV27,CASSSLGLAGSYEQYF,TGTGCCAGCAGCTCATTGGGACTAGCGGGTTCCTACGAGCAGTACTTC
many,TRBJ2-7,.,TRBV2,CAGGTVFSYEQYF,TGTGCCGGCGGGACGGTTTTTTCCTACGAGCAGTACTTC
.,TRBJ2-6,.,TRBV2,CASLSGGTWGGANVLTF,TGTGCCAGCCTGAGCGGAGGAACTTGGGGTGGGGCCAACGTCCTGACTTTC
many,TRBJ1-1,TRBD1,TRBV5-1,CASSTQTGENTEAFF,TGCGCCAGCAGCACGCAGACAGGGGAGAACACTGAAGCTTTCTTT
many,TRBJ2-3,TRBD2,TRBV5-1,CASSSTLTGGDTQYF,TGCGCCAGCAGCTCGACTCTTACGGGAGGCGATACGCAGTATTTT
.,TRBJ2-1,TRBD1,TRBV18,CASSPETGILYNEQFF,TGTGCCAGCTCACCCGAGACAGGGATTCTCTACAATGAGCAGTTCTTC
.,TRBJ2-1,.,TRBV19,CASSNRGGINEQFF,TGTGCCAGTAGTAACAGGGGGGGGATCAATGAGCAGTTCTTC
once,TRBJ2-1,TRBD2,TRBV12-3/TRBV12-4,CASRARGGEQFF,TGTGCCAGCAGGGCCCGGGGGGGAGAGCAGTTCTTC
many,TRBJ2-1,.,TRBV10-2,CASSGALYNEQFF,TGCGCCAGCAGTGGCGCCTTATACAATGAGCAGTTCTTC
many,TRBJ1-1,.,TRBV5-1,CASKMEIEGSAFF,TGCGCCAGCAAAATGGAAATTGAGGGGTCGGCTTTCTTT
many,TRBJ2-7,TRBD1,TRBV5-1,CASSPRDSTYEQYF,TGCGCCAGCAGCCCCCGGGACAGTACCTACGAGCAGTACTTC
few,TRBJ2-7,TRBD1,TRBV13,CASSNRGAGEQYF,TGTGCCAGCAGCAACAGGGGGGCAGGCGAGCAGTACTTC
many,TRBJ2-2,.,TRBV5-1,CASSLETDQNGELFF,TGCGCCAGCAGCTTGGAGACAGATCAGAACGGGGAGCTGTTTTTT
once,TRBJ2-7,TRBD2,TRBV7-8,CASSAGLGTSVYEQYF,TGTGCCAGCAGCGCAGGTTTGGGGACTAGCGTCTACGAGCAGTACTTC
.,TRBJ2-4,.,TRBV2,CASSALHRGTKNIQYF,TGTGCCAGCAGTGCCTTGCACCGGGGAACCAAAAACATTCAGTACTTC
few,TRBJ2-7,.,TRBV18,CASSPESYEQYF,TGTGCCAGCTCCCCCGAGAGCTACGAGCAGTACTTC
many,TRBJ2-6,.,TRBV6-5,CASSTDSLRSGANVLTF,TGTGCCAGCAGTACCGACAGCCTACGCTCTGGGGCCAACGTCCTGACTTTC
few,TRBJ2-1,TRBD2,TRBV29-1,CSAISSGRGKGEQFF,TGCAGCGCTATATCTAGCGGGAGGGGAAAAGGTGAGCAGTTCTTC
many,TRBJ1-1,.,TRBV7-9,CASSLDQHTEAFF,TGTGCCAGCAGCTTAGATCAACACACTGAAGCTTTCTTT
many,TRBJ2-3,.,TRBV20-1,CSATGTHTDTQYF,TGCAGTGCTACCGGGACTCACACAGATACGCAGTATTTT
many,TRBJ2-1,TRBD2,TRBV20-1,CSALAGTSGNEQFF,TGCAGTGCCCTTGCCGGGACTAGCGGCAATGAGCAGTTCTTC
many,TRBJ2-2,.,TRBV6-1,CASSEARTGELFF,TGTGCCAGCAGTGAAGCAAGAACCGGGGAGCTGTTTTTT
few,TRBJ1-1,.,TRBV5-1,CASSVQVNTEAFF,TGCGCCAGCAGCGTACAGGTGAACACTGAAGCTTTCTTT
many,TRBJ2-7,.,TRBV2,CASGLREYYEQYF,TGTGCCAGCGGCCTTCGGGAGTACTACGAGCAGTACTTC
many,TRBJ1-1,.,TRBV10-3,CAISGPSWGPNTEAFF,TGTGCCATCAGTGGGCCATCGTGGGGTCCGAACACTGAAGCTTTCTTT
many,TRBJ2-6,TRBD2,TRBV6-5,CASAVGLAGANVLTF,TGTGCCAGCGCCGTGGGACTAGCTGGGGCCAACGTCCTGACTTTC
few,TRBJ2-7,.,TRBV5-1,CASSGQSLDFEQYF,TGCGCCAGCTCAGGACAATCCTTAGATTTCGAGCAGTACTTC
few,TRBJ1-6,.,TRBV20-1,CSAPQDIGNSPLHF,TGCAGTGCCCCTCAGGACATCGGGAATTCACCCCTCCACTTT
many,TRBJ2-6,.,TRBV4-1,CASSQVTGGSGANVLTF,TGCGCCAGCAGCCAAGTAACCGGGGGCTCTGGGGCCAACGTCCTGACTTTC
few,TRBJ2-3,.,TRBV7-2,CASSLGAGQNTQYF,TGTGCCAGCAGCTTAGGGGCGGGACAAAATACGCAGTATTTT
many,TRBJ2-1,TRBD1,TRBV29-1,CSVQTGASYNEQFF,TGCAGCGTTCAGACAGGGGCCTCCTACAATGAGCAGTTCTTC
many,TRBJ2-3,.,TRBV20-1,CSTAPPWRGGTDTQYF,TGCAGTACCGCTCCCCCCTGGCGGGGTGGCACAGATACGCAGTATTTT
few,TRBJ2-3,.,TRBV7-9,CASSRPPDTDTQYF,TGTGCCAGCAGCCGACCCCCAGACACAGATACGCAGTATTTT
many,TRBJ1-6,.,TRBV20-1,CSASIGRRNSPLHF,TGCAGTGCTAGCATCGGGCGGCGGAATTCACCCCTCCACTTT
many,TRBJ2-3,TRBD2,TRBV20-1,CSAPPGLAYPDTQYF,TGCAGTGCGCCGCCGGGACTAGCGTATCCTGATACGCAGTATTTT
many,TRBJ2-3,TRBD2,TRBV4-1,CASSQEGGMRADTQYF,TGCGCCAGCAGCCAAGAGGGAGGGATGCGGGCAGATACGCAGTATTTT
many,TRBJ2-3,.,TRBV5-1,CASSLLQGRSDTQYF,TGCGCCAGCAGCCTACTGCAGGGGAGGTCAGATACGCAGTATTTT